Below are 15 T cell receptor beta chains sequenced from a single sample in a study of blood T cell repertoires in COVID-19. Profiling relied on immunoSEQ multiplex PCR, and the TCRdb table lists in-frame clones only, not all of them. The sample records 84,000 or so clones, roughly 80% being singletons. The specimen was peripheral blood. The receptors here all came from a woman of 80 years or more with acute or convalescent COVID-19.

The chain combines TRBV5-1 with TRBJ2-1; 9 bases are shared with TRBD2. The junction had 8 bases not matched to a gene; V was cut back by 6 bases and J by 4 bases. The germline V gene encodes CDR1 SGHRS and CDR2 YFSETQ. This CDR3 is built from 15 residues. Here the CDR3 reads CASKGLALTYNEQFF. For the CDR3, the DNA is TGCGCCAGCAAAGGACTAGCGCTAACTTACAATGAGCAGTTCTTC.

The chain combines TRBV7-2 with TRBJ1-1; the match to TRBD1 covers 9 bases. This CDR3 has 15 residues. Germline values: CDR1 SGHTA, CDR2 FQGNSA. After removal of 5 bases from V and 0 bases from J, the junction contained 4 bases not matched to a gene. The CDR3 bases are TGTGCCAGCAGCATAAGACAGGGGGTGAACACTGAAGCTTTCTTT. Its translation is CASSIRQGVNTEAFF.

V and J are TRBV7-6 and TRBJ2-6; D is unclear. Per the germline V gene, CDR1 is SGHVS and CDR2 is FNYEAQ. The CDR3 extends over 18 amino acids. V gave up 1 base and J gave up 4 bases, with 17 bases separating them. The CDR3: CASSLEPPTILGANVLTF. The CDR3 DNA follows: TGTGCCAGCAGCTTAGAGCCCCCAACTATTCTCGGGGCCAACGTCCTGACTTTC.

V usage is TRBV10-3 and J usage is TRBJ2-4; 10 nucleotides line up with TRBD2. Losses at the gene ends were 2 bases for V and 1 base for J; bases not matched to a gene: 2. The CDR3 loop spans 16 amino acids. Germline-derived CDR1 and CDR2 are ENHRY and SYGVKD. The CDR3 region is CAISEGSGGAKNIQYF. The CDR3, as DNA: TGTGCCATCAGTGAGGGTAGCGGGGGGGCCAAAAACATTCAGTACTTC.

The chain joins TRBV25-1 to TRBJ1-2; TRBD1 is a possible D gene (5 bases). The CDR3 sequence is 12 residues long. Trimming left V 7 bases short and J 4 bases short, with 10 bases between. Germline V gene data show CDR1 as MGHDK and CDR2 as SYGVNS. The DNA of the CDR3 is TGTGCCAGCATAGGGCAGGGCTATGGCTACACCTTC. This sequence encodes CASIGQGYGYTF.

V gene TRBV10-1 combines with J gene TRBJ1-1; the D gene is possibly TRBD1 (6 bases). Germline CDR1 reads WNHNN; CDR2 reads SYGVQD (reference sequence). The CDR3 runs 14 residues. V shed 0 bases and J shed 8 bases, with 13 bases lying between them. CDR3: CASSESAGAGEAFF. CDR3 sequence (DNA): TGCGCCAGCAGTGAGTCGGCAGGGGCCGGAGAAGCTTTCTTT.

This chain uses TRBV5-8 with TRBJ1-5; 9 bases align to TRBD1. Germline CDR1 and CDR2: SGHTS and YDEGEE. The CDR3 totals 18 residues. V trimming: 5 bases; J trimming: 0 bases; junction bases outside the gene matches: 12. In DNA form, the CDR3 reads TGTGCCAGCAGACGGGCCACGGGACAGGGAGTTAGCAATCAGCCCCAGCATTTT. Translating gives CASRRATGQGVSNQPQHF.

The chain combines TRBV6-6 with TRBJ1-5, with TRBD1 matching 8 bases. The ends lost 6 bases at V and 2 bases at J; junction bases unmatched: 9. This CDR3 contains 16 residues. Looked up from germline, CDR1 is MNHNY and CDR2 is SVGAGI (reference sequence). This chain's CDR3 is CASRIQGEKGNQPQHF. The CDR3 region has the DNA TGTGCCAGCAGAATACAGGGGGAAAAGGGCAATCAGCCCCAGCATTTT.

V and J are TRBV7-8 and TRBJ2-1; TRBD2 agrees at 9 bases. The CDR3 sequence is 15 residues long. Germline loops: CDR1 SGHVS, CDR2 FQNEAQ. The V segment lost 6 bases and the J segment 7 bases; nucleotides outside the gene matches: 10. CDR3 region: CASSTVGGGANEQFF. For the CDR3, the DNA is TGTGCCAGCAGTACAGTGGGCGGGGGGGCTAATGAGCAGTTCTTC.

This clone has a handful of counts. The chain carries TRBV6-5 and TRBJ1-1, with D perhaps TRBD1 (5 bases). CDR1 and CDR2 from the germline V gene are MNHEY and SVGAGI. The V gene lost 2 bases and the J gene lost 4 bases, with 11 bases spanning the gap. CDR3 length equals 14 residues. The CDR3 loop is CASSYARGTTEAFF. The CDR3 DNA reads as TGTGCCAGCAGTTACGCGCGGGGGACCACTGAAGCTTTCTTT.

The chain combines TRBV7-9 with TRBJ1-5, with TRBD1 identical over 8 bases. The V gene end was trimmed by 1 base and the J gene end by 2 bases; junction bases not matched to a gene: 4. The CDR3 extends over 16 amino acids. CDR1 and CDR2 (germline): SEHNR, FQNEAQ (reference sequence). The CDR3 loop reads CASSLGRGLGNQPQHF. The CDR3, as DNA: TGTGCCAGCAGCTTAGGCAGGGGGCTTGGCAATCAGCCCCAGCATTTT. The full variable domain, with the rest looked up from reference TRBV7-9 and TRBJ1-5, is DTGVSQNPRHKITKRGQNVTFRCDPISEHNRLYWYRQTLGQGPEFLTYFQNEAQLEKSRLLSDRFSAERPKGSFSTLEIQRTEQGDSAMYLCASSLGRGLGNQPQHFGDGTRLSIL.

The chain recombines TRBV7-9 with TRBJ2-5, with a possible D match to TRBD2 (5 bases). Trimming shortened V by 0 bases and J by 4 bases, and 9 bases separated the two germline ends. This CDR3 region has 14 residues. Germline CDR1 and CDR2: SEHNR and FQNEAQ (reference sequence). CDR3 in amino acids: CASSLALAGETQYF. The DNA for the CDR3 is TGTGCCAGCAGCTTAGCGCTGGCGGGAGAGACCCAGTACTTC.

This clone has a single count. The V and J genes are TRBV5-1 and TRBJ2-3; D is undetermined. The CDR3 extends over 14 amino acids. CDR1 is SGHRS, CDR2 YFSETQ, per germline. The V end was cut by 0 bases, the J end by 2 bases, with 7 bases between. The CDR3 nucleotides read TGCGCCAGCAGCTTGGGACACAACACAGATACGCAGTATTTT. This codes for CASSLGHNTDTQYF.

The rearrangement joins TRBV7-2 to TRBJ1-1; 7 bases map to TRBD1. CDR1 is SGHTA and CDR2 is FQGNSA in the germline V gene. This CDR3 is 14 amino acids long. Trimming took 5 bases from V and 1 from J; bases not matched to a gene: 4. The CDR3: CASSPRGKNTEAFF. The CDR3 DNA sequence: TGTGCCAGCAGCCCCAGGGGGAAGAACACTGAAGCTTTCTTT.

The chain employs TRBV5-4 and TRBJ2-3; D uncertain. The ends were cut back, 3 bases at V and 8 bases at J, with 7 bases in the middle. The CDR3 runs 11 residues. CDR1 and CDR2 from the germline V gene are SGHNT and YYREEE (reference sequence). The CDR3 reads CASSSLTTQYF. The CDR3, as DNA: TGTGCCAGCAGCTCACTCACTACGCAGTATTTT.